This TCR beta chain was obtained from a study of control samples from healthy donors and cancer patients. The junction had 4 bases not matched to a gene; V was cut back by 6 bases and J by 5 bases. The length of the CDR3 is 13 residues. Data came from immunoSEQ multiplex PCR; TCRdb stores just in-frame clones and leaves some out. The sample shows 55,000 to 85,000 clones, under 90% of them seen only once. What was sequenced was PBMCs. The sequence was collected from a man aged 55 to 70 with lung cancer. The gene calls are TRBV12-3 or TRBV12-4 and TRBJ1-1; 9 bases match TRBD1. The CDR3 loop is CASRQQGATEAFF. The CDR3 nucleotides are TGTGCCAGCAGGCAACAGGGGGCAACTGAAGCTTTCTTT.